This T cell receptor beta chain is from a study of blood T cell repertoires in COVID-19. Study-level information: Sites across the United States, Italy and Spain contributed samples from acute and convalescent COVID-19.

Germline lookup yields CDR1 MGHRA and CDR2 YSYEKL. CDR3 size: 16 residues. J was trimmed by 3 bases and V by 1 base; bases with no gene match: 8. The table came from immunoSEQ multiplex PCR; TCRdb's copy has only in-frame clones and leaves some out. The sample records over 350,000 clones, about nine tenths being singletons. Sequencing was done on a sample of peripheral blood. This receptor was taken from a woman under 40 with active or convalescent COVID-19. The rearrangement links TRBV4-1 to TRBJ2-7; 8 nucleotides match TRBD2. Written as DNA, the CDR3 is TGCGCCAGCAGCCAAGCCCGGGGGGGGCGTATCTACGAGCAGTACTTC. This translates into CASSQARGGRIYEQYF.